The next 22 T cell receptor beta chains were all read from a single sample in a study of T-cell reconstitution after alpha-beta-depleted transplantation in children. Preparation of the TCRbeta library involved a method that used unique molecular identifiers. TCRdb fed the PCR reads into MiXCR, producing one record per CDR3 protein. The data contain around 250,000 distinct CDR3 sequences, more than 8% of them singletons. The material sequenced was PBMCs from the stem cell graft donor, taken from the stem cell graft. These receptors were taken from a human donor who donated a stem cell graft to a child with SCID.

There are a few counts of this clonotype. The chain links TRBV3-1 to TRBJ2-5; weak D call: TRBD1 (7 bases). Germline-derived CDR1 and CDR2 are LGHDT and YNNKEL (reference sequence). This CDR3 has 15 amino acids. Trimming cost V 0 bases and J 7 bases, with 15 bases left between them. The CDR3 DNA reads as TGTGCCAGCAGCCAAGATAGCAGGGGGGAGCGGACCCAGTACTTC. Translated: CASSQDSRGERTQYF.

The rearrangement links TRBV10-3 to TRBJ1-1; D not resolved. Germline V CDR1 and CDR2: ENHRY, SYGVKD. V lost 5 bases and J 1 base, leaving 14 bases between the germline ends. There are 15 residues in the CDR3. CDR3 sequence: CAISPETLRNTEAFF. The DNA for the CDR3 is TGTGCCATCAGTCCCGAGACCTTGCGGAACACTGAAGCTTTCTTT.

About this clonotype itself: This may come from a read error, since a much larger clone is one base off. The rearrangement uses TRBV5-1 and TRBJ2-5; the D is unclear. CDR3 length: 13 residues. V lost 2 bases, J lost 5 bases, and 10 bases lay in between. Germline V gives CDR1 SGHRS, CDR2 YFSETQ. The CDR3 loop is CASSFPNYETQYF. DNA for the CDR3: TGCGCCAGCAGCTTCCCGAACTACGAGACCCAGTACTTC.

The rearrangement joins TRBV12-5 to TRBJ2-3, with D unclear. The V gene lost 6 bases and the J gene lost 4 bases, with 5 bases spanning the gap. Germline V gene lookup returns CDR1 LGHNT and CDR2 FRNRAP. This CDR3 is 11 amino acids long. CDR3 in amino acids: CASGSADTQYF. CDR3 coding DNA: TGTGCTAGTGGATCTGCAGATACGCAGTATTTT.

The CDR3 sequence: CSAGGYSNQPQHF. The CDR3 DNA reads TGCAGTGCTGGGGGCTATAGCAATCAGCCCCAGCATTTT. The V call is TRBV20-1, the J call TRBJ1-5, with a tentative D call TRBD1 (6 bases). CDR3 length: 13 amino acids. Germline CDR1 DFQATT, CDR2 SNEGSKA (reference sequence). The V end was cut by 5 bases, the J end by 0 bases, with 8 bases between.

This clonotype has just a few counts. CDR3 nucleotides: TGTGCCAGCAGCTTAGATCCCCAACAGATATTCGAGCAGTACTTC. Encoded protein: CASSLDPQQIFEQYF. The gene calls are TRBV11-2 and TRBJ2-7; D remains ambiguous. CDR1 is SGHAT and CDR2 is FQNNGV in the germline V gene. The CDR3 length is 15 residues. V lost 0 bases to trimming and J lost 6 bases, with 15 bases between them.

This chain links TRBV10-3 with TRBJ1-1; D call uncertain. The CDR3 consists of 16 residues. The V end was cut by 7 bases, the J end by 1 base, with 19 bases between. Looked up from germline, CDR1 is ENHRY and CDR2 is SYGVKD. In DNA form, the CDR3 reads TGTGCCATCACTACTGGACCGGACGGAAAGAACACTGAAGCTTTCTTT. It translates to CAITTGPDGKNTEAFF.

This clonotype showed up many times. The rearrangement links TRBV3-1 to TRBJ2-7; a possible D gene is TRBD1 (5 bases). CDR1 and CDR2 (germline): LGHDT, YNNKEL (reference sequence). The CDR3 length is 13 residues. Between the trimmed V and J ends, which lost 2 bases and 6 bases, there was a span of 11 bases. The CDR3 region is CASSQWQGTEQYF. The CDR3 DNA follows: TGTGCCAGCAGCCAATGGCAGGGTACCGAGCAGTACTTC.

Comment on this clonotype: One junction end disagrees with the germline gene, perhaps due to a read error. The chain carries TRBV3-1 and TRBJ2-1; no firm D call. The CDR3 length is 17 residues. CDR1 is LGHDT and CDR2 is YNNKEL in the germline V gene (reference sequence). CDR3 sequence reads: CACSQPVGGPAYNEQFF. DNA for the CDR3: TGTGCCTGCAGCCAACCAGTCGGCGGTCCGGCCTACAATGAGCAGTTCTTC.

The chain uses TRBV7-8 and TRBJ2-5; D possibly corresponds to TRBD2 (6 bases). V was pared by 6 bases and J by 1 base, with 15 bases between. CDR1 and CDR2 (germline): SGHVS, FQNEAQ. The CDR3 spans 15 residues. CDR3 nucleotides: TGTGCCAGCAGAGAGCTGGGACTGATCCAAGAGACCCAGTACTTC. Its protein product is CASRELGLIQETQYF.

This clonotype was observed a handful of times. This sequence joins TRBV29-1 and TRBJ2-7; 9 bases are shared with TRBD1. The CDR3 is made up of 15 amino acids. With 2 bases clipped from V and 1 base from J, the junction kept 6 bases outside the gene matches. In germline, CDR1 is SQVTM, CDR2 ANQGSEA. CDR3 sequence (DNA): TGCAGCGTTGAACTATGGGGGACAGGGTCCTACGAGCAGTACTTC. Its translation is CSVELWGTGSYEQYF.

This clonotype was picked up a small number of times. The J gene is TRBJ2-1, the V gene TRBV12-3 or TRBV12-4; TRBD2 agrees at 7 bases. The CDR3 extends over 14 amino acids. V was pared by 6 bases and J by 6 bases, with 8 bases of the junction left unmatched. CDR3 sequence reads: CASRLSGLLNEQFF. The DNA of the CDR3 is TGTGCCAGCAGGTTGTCGGGACTACTCAATGAGCAGTTCTTC.

This clonotype was seen at least ten times. The V and J genes are TRBV11-2 and TRBJ1-1; TRBD1 matches 10 bases. The V segment lost 6 bases and the J segment 3 bases; nucleotides outside the gene matches: 1. CDR1 and CDR2 (germline): SGHAT, FQNNGV. This CDR3 region has 13 residues. The CDR3 loop reads CASSGTGDTEAFF. Here the CDR3 DNA reads TGTGCCAGCAGTGGGACAGGGGACACTGAAGCTTTCTTT.

The chain employs TRBV7-9 and TRBJ2-7; D is tentatively TRBD1 or TRBD2 (6 bases each). In germline, CDR1 is SEHNR, CDR2 FQNEAQ (reference sequence). The CDR3 sequence is 15 residues long. Deletions cut 6 bases from V and 1 base from J, with 16 bases between. The DNA of the CDR3 is TGTGCCAGCAGTGACGTCAGGGGAGGTTCCTACGAGCAGTACTTC. Its protein is CASSDVRGGSYEQYF.

In this sample, this clonotype turned up a few times. The gene calls are TRBV20-1 and TRBJ2-1; no firm D call. Per the germline V gene, CDR1 is DFQATT and CDR2 is SNEGSKA (reference sequence). Trimming pared 3 bases from V and 0 bases from J, leaving 18 bases between. This CDR3 comprises 17 residues. The CDR3 loop is CSASSDGTLSSYNEQFF. The CDR3 DNA sequence: TGCAGTGCTAGTTCGGACGGAACCCTGAGCTCCTACAATGAGCAGTTCTTC.

This clonotype was observed a handful of times. The rearrangement links TRBV5-1 to TRBJ2-1; 7 bases fit TRBD1. The length of the CDR3 is 15 residues. V was pared by 0 bases and J by 5 bases, with 5 bases of the junction left unmatched. Germline CDR1 SGHRS, CDR2 YFSETQ. CDR3 bases: TGCGCCAGCAGCTTGGAAGGGACAGATAACAATGAGCAGTTCTTC. Translation: CASSLEGTDNNEQFF.

This clonotype was seen ten or more times. The rearrangement links TRBV20-1 to TRBJ2-2, with D perhaps matching TRBD1 (6 bases). V lost 6 bases to trimming and J lost 0 bases, with 11 bases between them. The CDR3 covers 14 residues. Germline loops: CDR1 DFQATT, CDR2 SNEGSKA (reference sequence). The CDR3 protein is CSAPNRANTGELFF. CDR3 sequence (DNA): TGCAGTGCCCCTAACAGGGCGAACACCGGGGAGCTGTTTTTT.

This clonotype was seen a few times. The V gene is TRBV6-1, the J gene TRBJ2-5, with TRBD2 identical over 8 bases. V lost 6 bases and J lost 4; bases outside the gene matches: 13. The CDR3 consists of 16 residues. In germline, CDR1 is MNHNS, CDR2 SASEGT. The CDR3 DNA sequence: TGTGCCAGCAGGAATCTAGCGGGTGCCCTTAGAGAGACCCAGTACTTC. This gives the protein CASRNLAGALRETQYF.

The chain is built from TRBV7-9 and TRBJ2-3, with D possibly TRBD2 on 5 matching bases. This CDR3 is built from 16 residues. Germline-derived CDR1 and CDR2 are SEHNR and FQNEAQ (reference sequence). The germline V and J ends were trimmed by 4 bases and 0 bases, with 14 bases remaining between them. CDR3 nucleotides: TGTGCCAGCAGCTCCCCCCCGGGGAGTAGCACAGATACGCAGTATTTT. Translation gives CASSSPPGSSTDTQYF.

The chain recombines TRBV7-9 with TRBJ2-1, with D tentatively TRBD2 (5 bases). The germline CDR1 and CDR2 sequences are SEHNR and FQNEAQ (reference sequence). V was pared by 5 bases and J by 2 bases, with 10 bases between. The CDR3 has 14 residues. CDR3 sequence reads: CASSPRVTYNEQFF. The CDR3 nucleotides read TGTGCCAGCAGCCCGAGGGTGACCTACAATGAGCAGTTCTTC.

This clonotype was detected a few times. The chain links TRBV27 to TRBJ2-7; perhaps D is TRBD1 or TRBD2 (5 bases each). Germline V gene sequence: CDR1 MNHEY, CDR2 SMNVEV (reference sequence). CDR3 length: 11 amino acids. V was shortened by 9 bases and J by 3 bases, with 9 bases between the two germline ends. CDR3 sequence reads: CASWDGYEQYF. The CDR3 bases are TGTGCCAGTTGGGACGGCTACGAGCAGTACTTC.

V usage is TRBV12-3 or TRBV12-4 and J usage is TRBJ1-6, with a weak D call TRBD1 (5 bases). CDR3 length: 12 amino acids. V lost 5 bases and J 10 bases, leaving 9 bases between the germline ends. The chain's CDR3 is CASSGGGSPLHF. The CDR3 DNA reads TGTGCCAGCAGTGGGGGGGGGTCACCCCTCCACTTT.